Each of the 26 T cell receptor beta chains below was sequenced from the same sample in a study of cytomegalovirus exposure and HLA in healthy donors (dated by TCRdb to the late 2010s). Libraries were constructed by the immunoSEQ multiplex PCR assay. The multiplex PCR relied on a mix of 60 forward primers for TCR Vbeta segments and 13 reverse primers for TCR Jbeta segments. Drawn from immuneACCESS, this table holds only the in-frame rearrangements with V and J called that TCRdb kept. Clones are partly lost; checked studies trace under half to an unresolved V gene and leave the rest unexplained. Within this sample are 100,000 to 150,000 clones, with 60% to 80% of them counted one time only. The top ten clones comprise roughly 4% of the sample. Sequenced sample: PBMCs. All receptors derive from a man aged 50 to 60 in good health and CMV-seropositive.

On this clone itself: Germline and junction disagree at one end, which may indicate a read error. This rearrangement joins TRBV5-4 to TRBJ1-1, with TRBD1 identical over 7 bases. This CDR3 is built from 15 residues. Germline loops: CDR1 SGHNT, CDR2 YYREEE (reference sequence). The CDR3 sequence: CASSQEQGLRTEAFF. The CDR3, as DNA: TGCGCCAGCAGCCAAGAACAGGGGCTGCGCACTGAAGCTTTCTTT.

J is TRBJ2-7 and V is TRBV29-1, with 7 positions matching TRBD1. After removal of 6 bases from V and 0 bases from J, the junction contained 11 bases not matched to a gene. Germline CDR1 SQVTM, CDR2 ANQGSEA. CDR3 length: 15 amino acids. As DNA, the CDR3 is TGCAGCGTCCGGGTGGGGGACAGAGTCTCCTACGAGCAGTACTTC. Residues: CSVRVGDRVSYEQYF.

The chain uses TRBV29-1 and TRBJ1-2; D is uncertain. The CDR3 is 12 residues long. The V gene lost 2 bases and the J gene lost 8 bases, with 12 bases spanning the gap. The germline CDR1 and CDR2 sequences are SQVTM and ANQGSEA. In nucleotides, the CDR3 is TGCAGCGTTGAAAAGGGAGGGTGGGGCTACACCTTC. Protein sequence: CSVEKGGWGYTF.

The genes are TRBV6-1 and TRBJ1-5, with D possibly matching TRBD1 (5 bases). V was trimmed by 2 bases and J by 2 bases, leaving 10 bases between them. The germline CDR1 and CDR2 sequences are MNHNS and SASEGT. CDR3 length: 15 amino acids. CDR3 residues: CASSEQGLGNQPQHF. CDR3 bases: TGTGCCAGCAGTGAACAGGGCTTAGGCAATCAGCCCCAGCATTTT.

The J gene is TRBJ2-7, the V gene TRBV9, with 12 bases lining up with TRBD1. This CDR3 is 16 amino acids long. The V gene end was trimmed by 0 bases and the J gene end by 3 bases; junction bases not matched to a gene: 4. In germline, CDR1 is SGDLS, CDR2 YYNGEE. In DNA, the CDR3 is TGTGCCAGCAGCGTAGGGGACAGGGGGCTTAGCTACGAGCAGTACTTC. This codes for CASSVGDRGLSYEQYF.

The chain carries TRBV7-9 and TRBJ2-2, with D possibly matching TRBD1 (6 bases). This CDR3 region has 15 residues. The germline V and J ends were trimmed by 5 bases and 6 bases, with 16 bases remaining between them. The V gene's germline CDR1 is SEHNR and CDR2 FQNEAQ (reference sequence). DNA of the CDR3: TGTGCCAGCAGCCAAGCCCAGGGGTACCCCGGGGAGCTGTTTTTT. Its protein is CASSQAQGYPGELFF.

V usage is TRBV29-1 and J usage is TRBJ2-3; 8 bases are a match to TRBD1. With V trimmed by 4 bases and J by 1 base, 7 bases remained unmatched. This CDR3 region has 15 residues. Germline values: CDR1 SQVTM, CDR2 ANQGSEA. The CDR3 loop reads CSVADQGARTDTQYF. For the CDR3, the DNA is TGCAGCGTTGCGGATCAGGGGGCGCGCACAGATACGCAGTATTTT.

This chain links TRBV7-9 with TRBJ1-3, with 8 bases that match TRBD1. The germline V gene encodes CDR1 SEHNR and CDR2 FQNEAQ (reference sequence). The junction had 2 bases not matched to a gene; V was cut back by 3 bases and J by 4 bases. CDR3 length: 14 residues. The CDR3 bases are TGTGCCAGCAGCTTCAGGGGGCCAGGAAACACCATATATTTT. Translating it yields CASSFRGPGNTIYF.

This clone came up a few times. This chain uses TRBV9 with TRBJ2-3, with a possible D match to TRBD1 (5 bases). Germline V lookup: CDR1 SGDLS, CDR2 YYNGEE. V shed 6 bases and J shed 0 bases, with 14 bases lying between them. CDR3 length: 15 amino acids. The CDR3 nucleotides read TGTGCCAGCACCTTCGACAGTTCTAGCACAGATACGCAGTATTTT. This codes for CASTFDSSSTDTQYF.

This chain uses TRBV19 with TRBJ2-4, with TRBD1 matching over 8 bases. Unmatched junction bases numbered 3, after V lost 5 bases and J lost 0 bases. CDR3 length: 15 amino acids. The germline gives CDR1 LNHDA, CDR2 SQIVND (reference sequence). CDR3 region: CASSGQGLAKNIQYF. The CDR3 nucleotides read TGTGCCAGTAGTGGACAGGGACTAGCCAAAAACATTCAGTACTTC.

The chain joins TRBV7-2 to TRBJ1-1; 8 nucleotides agree with TRBD1. The CDR3 runs 14 residues. Germline CDR1 SGHTA, CDR2 FQGNSA. V gave up 4 bases and J gave up 5 bases; unmatched junction bases: 6. DNA of the CDR3: TGTGCCAGCAGCTCCCATGGACAGGGAACTGAAGCTTTCTTT. It encodes CASSSHGQGTEAFF.

The CDR3 is CASSPGTGGAFYGYTF. The CDR3, as DNA: TGTGCCAGCAGCCCGGGGACAGGGGGCGCTTTCTATGGCTACACCTTC. The chain uses TRBV7-3 and TRBJ1-2; TRBD1 aligns across 12 bases. Germline CDR1 is SGHTA and CDR2 is FQGTGA. J lost 4 bases, V lost 5 bases, and 8 bases had no gene match. The CDR3 covers 16 residues.

The chain employs TRBV18 and TRBJ2-3, with D hard to call. CDR1 and CDR2 from the germline V gene are KGHSH and LQKENI. V lost 4 bases, J lost 1 base, and 6 bases lay in between. This CDR3 is 13 amino acids long. Here the CDR3 DNA reads TGTGCCAGCTCACTGGCCGGCACAGATACGCAGTATTTT. It codes for CASSLAGTDTQYF.

The rearrangement links TRBV9 to TRBJ2-3, with 7 bases fitting TRBD2. The CDR3 loop spans 14 amino acids. The V gene's germline CDR1 is SGDLS and CDR2 YYNGEE. J was trimmed by 4 bases and V by 0 bases; bases with no gene match: 2. The CDR3 sequence: CASSVGGSADTQYF. The CDR3 DNA reads as TGTGCCAGCAGCGTAGGCGGGAGCGCAGATACGCAGTATTTT. Combining the CDR3 with reference TRBV9 and TRBJ2-3 gives the whole variable domain DSGVTQTPKHLITATGQRVTLRCSPRSGDLSVYWYQQSLDQGLQFLIQYYNGEERAKGNILERFSAQQFPDLHSELNLSSLELGDSALYFCASSVGGSADTQYFGPGTRLTVL.

Worth noting for this clone: Within the sample, other DNA sequences also encode this same CDR3. V and J are TRBV2 and TRBJ2-7, with 7 positions matching TRBD1. CDR1 is SNHLY and CDR2 is FYNNEI in the germline V gene. V trimming: 7 bases; J trimming: 2 bases; junction bases outside the gene matches: 11. This CDR3 is 15 amino acids long. CDR3 region: CASTLRQGETYEQYF. The CDR3 DNA reads TGTGCCAGCACCCTTCGACAGGGAGAAACCTACGAGCAGTACTTC.

The chain couples TRBV7-3 to TRBJ2-1, with 13 bases matching TRBD2. The CDR3 spans 16 residues. V lost 5 bases, J lost 6 bases, and 7 bases stayed unmatched. Germline CDR1 and CDR2: SGHTA and FQGTGA. The CDR3 sequence: CASSRTGTSGTNEQFF. Written as DNA, the CDR3 is TGTGCCAGCAGCCGTACCGGGACTAGCGGGACCAATGAGCAGTTCTTC.

The gene calls are TRBV9 and TRBJ2-5; TRBD2 agrees at 7 bases. J was trimmed by 1 base and V by 4 bases; bases with no gene match: 7. The CDR3 sequence is 15 residues long. Germline CDR1 and CDR2: SGDLS and YYNGEE. CDR3 amino acids: CASSYTSASQETQYF. The CDR3 DNA reads as TGTGCCAGCAGCTACACTAGCGCAAGCCAAGAGACCCAGTACTTC.

This sequence joins TRBV5-4 and TRBJ2-3; the D gene is possibly TRBD2 (5 bases). The CDR3 loop spans 15 amino acids. Trimming cost V 4 bases and J 4 bases, with 16 bases left between them. Per germline, CDR1 SGHNT and CDR2 YYREEE (reference sequence). The CDR3 DNA reads as TGTGCCAGCAGCATGGACCGGGGAACCTCAGATACGCAGTATTTT. This encodes CASSMDRGTSDTQYF.

This chain links TRBV5-6 with TRBJ1-5; weak D call: TRBD1 (6 bases). Germline CDR1 SGHDT, CDR2 YYEEEE. CDR3 length: 14 amino acids. V was trimmed by 0 bases and J by 2 bases, leaving 6 bases between them. In DNA, the CDR3 is TGTGCCAGCAGCTTGGGGGGGCGCAATCAGCCCCAGCATTTT. This translates into CASSLGGRNQPQHF.

This chain connects TRBV7-2 to TRBJ1-1; 10 nucleotides align to TRBD1. With V trimmed by 4 bases and J by 8 bases, 7 bases remained unmatched. This CDR3 is built from 14 residues. Germline V gene lookup returns CDR1 SGHTA and CDR2 FQGNSA. DNA of the CDR3: TGTGCCAGCAGCTGGGCGACAGGGGGCCGCGAAGCTTTCTTT. This encodes CASSWATGGREAFF.

The rearrangement joins TRBV5-6 to TRBJ2-3, with 7 bases lining up with TRBD2. The CDR3 has 15 residues. Germline loops: CDR1 SGHDT, CDR2 YYEEEE. V shed 4 bases, J shed 3 bases, and the junction held 8 bases outside the gene matches. This chain's CDR3 is CASSRRGGRTDTQYF. CDR3 DNA sequence: TGTGCCAGCAGCCGCCGCGGCGGGAGAACAGATACGCAGTATTTT.

On this clone itself: Relative to the germline gene, one junction end is altered; a read error may explain this. Other DNA sequences of this sample code for an identical CDR3. V usage is TRBV13 and J usage is TRBJ1-4; TRBD1 matches 8 bases. Germline lookup yields CDR1 PRHDT and CDR2 FYEKMQ (reference sequence). This CDR3 has 16 amino acids. CDR3 in amino acids: CASSNRQGPANEKLFF. The CDR3 region has the DNA TGTGCCAGCAGCAACAGACAGGGGCCCGCTAATGAAAAGCTGTTTTTT.

V usage is TRBV7-8 and J usage is TRBJ2-3, with 10 bases matching TRBD2. Losses at the gene ends were 4 bases for V and 9 bases for J; bases not matched to a gene: 13. Germline lookup yields CDR1 SGHVS and CDR2 FQNEAQ. The CDR3 sequence is 16 residues long. The CDR3 region has the DNA TGTGCCAGCAGCTATACTAGCGGGGTCCTGCGTTCCACGCAGTATTTT. The encoded protein is CASSYTSGVLRSTQYF.

This chain joins TRBV6-5 and TRBJ2-7; TRBD1 agrees at 7 bases. Germline CDR1 reads MNHEY; CDR2 reads SVGAGI. The trim removed 0 bases at V and 3 bases at J, leaving 5 bases unmatched. The length of the CDR3 is 15 residues. The CDR3 protein is CASSYSGTASYEQYF. CDR3 DNA: TGTGCCAGCAGTTACTCCGGGACAGCCAGCTACGAGCAGTACTTC.

V and J are TRBV29-1 and TRBJ2-7, with D perhaps TRBD1 (7 bases). CDR3 length: 12 residues. Per the germline V gene, CDR1 is SQVTM and CDR2 is ANQGSEA. The V end lost 7 bases, the J end lost 2 bases, and 12 bases lay between the germline ends. Here the CDR3 DNA reads TGCAGCGGGCGGGACAGAGCCTACGAGCAGTACTTC. Translating gives CSGRDRAYEQYF.

The chain carries TRBV27 and TRBJ2-1; TRBD2 matches at 8 bases. From germline, CDR1 is MNHEY and CDR2 SMNVEV (reference sequence). CDR3 size: 15 residues. The J segment lost 5 bases and the V segment lost 4 bases, leaving 7 bases of the junction unmatched. CDR3 protein: CASSYWTSSNNEQFF. The CDR3 bases are TGTGCCAGCAGTTATTGGACTAGCTCTAACAATGAGCAGTTCTTC.